The sequence of this T cell receptor (beta chain) was determined in a study of cytomegalovirus exposure and HLA in healthy donors (dated by TCRdb to 2016 to 2017). With respect to the entire study: According to an earlier analysis of 587 of the donors, about 190 million T cells yielded 117 million unique TCR beta sequences and about 300 Gb of sequence data. Rather than using new phenotypic data, the later analysis identified candidate immune exposures from TCR beta sequences and from how often those sequences occurred across donors. Among the roughly 400 genotyped donors, around 81% belonged to the genetic ancestry cluster associated with self-reported Caucasian donors. HLA typing covered class I and class II loci at four-digit resolution. Roughly 5 DR-DQ haplotypes were handled as single units for association and clustering, since linkage in the cohort was strong. In addition to the first cohort of around 670 subjects, a separate validation cohort of over 90 different subjects was used. Donor age, sex, ethnicity and CMV serostatus were collected together with the repertoire data. All discovery cohort repertoires had been generated using a single sequencing platform. A later genetic analysis used genome-wide SNP genotypes for about 60% of the roughly 670 donors, treating that subset as a discovery cohort. Among about 400 genotyped donors of the cohort, an average of approximately 220,000 unique TCR beta nucleotide sequences was sequenced per donor, of which approximately 19% were non-productive. To decide whether each TCR beta V gene segment behaved as functional or pseudogenic, an earlier analysis of several hundred of the donors relied on high-throughput TCR beta sequencing. In a later analysis, previously published TCR beta repertoires from 550 to 750 donors were re-analyzed and high-resolution HLA genotyping was added so that TCR occurrence patterns could be studied. The study used immunosequencing to profile the T cell repertoires of hundreds of subjects and linked those repertoires to cytomegalovirus serostatus. The study aimed to test whether signatures of past pathogen exposure could be identified by cataloging public T cell receptors. Typing coverage differed by locus: A, B, C, DRB1 and DQB1 were typed in roughly 620-630 donors, DQA1 in 522, DPA1 in roughly 590, and DPB1 in approximately 450. To predict cytomegalovirus infection status, the study combined high-throughput TCR immunosequencing, statistical association of individual TCRs with disease status, and machine learning. An early release covering more than 500 HLA-typed donors comprised about 300 gigabases of sequencing data and tens of millions of unique TCR sequences. Beyond this particular receptor, the publication reports: Because HLA typing was missing for some donors at each locus, association tests included only the typed subset. According to a later analysis, parvovirus B19, influenza, CMV and Epstein-Barr virus appeared linked to several top co-occurrence clusters. Compared with the 666-donor mean, donors in an Asian-associated ancestry cluster had fewer N-insertions in productive TCRs, according to a later genetic analysis. In this cohort, only TCR beta chains were sequenced, and detectable features were limited by the absence of alpha or paired-chain data. In a later analysis, the rate of TCR association differed among HLA loci, with DRB1 alleles having the most associated TCRs and HLA-C alleles having the fewest. Most TCR sequences were seen in very few donors, while some public TCRs were found in many individuals. The earlier analysis of some 540 of the donors excluded seventeen rarely observed V segments, including chromosome 9 orphons, because counts were too low. The authors suggested that the approach could potentially be generalized to other disease states and immunological phenotypes. Presence/absence analyses assumed roughly uniform sequencing depth across donors, an assumption that may not hold. A few of the identified cytomegalovirus-associated TCR beta chains were confirmed in vitro to be specific for cytomegalovirus antigens. Strong co-occurrence of HLA alleles, especially DR and DQ, made assigning TCR associations to individual alleles difficult. In an earlier analysis of approximately 590 of the donors, most TCR beta V segments appeared in productive rearrangements about 87% or about 30% of the time, broadly matching IMGT annotations. A further reported finding was that TCR beta sequences accurately predicted the HLA-A and HLA-B alleles for most subjects in the first cohort. An association between a missense DCLRE1C variant and V-gene and J-gene trimming of TCR beta chains was found in a later genetic analysis and replicated in an independent cohort. Some IMGT-functional V segments, including TRBV6-2 and TRBV6-3, could not be told apart with the 87-base-pair reads, so those segments were excluded. The classifier was reported to diagnose cytomegalovirus status with high specificity and sensitivity in both the original and validation cohorts. Specific HLA alleles were associated with some 15,000 TCR beta sequences at a false discovery rate of 0.05 in a later analysis. In a later analysis, most CMV-associated TCR beta chains were found to appear HLA-restricted, with HLA associations seemingly driven largely by CMV exposure. CMV serostatus was the only immune exposure information available for the cohort. The sequencing pipeline was judged likely to have produced a cluster of highly shared sequence variants as a technical artifact. A later analysis found that HLA-associated TCR beta chains were more clonally expanded and had lower generation probabilities than equally common non-associated chains. In the study, about 150 TCR beta chains were listed as associated with cytomegalovirus. Correlated functional status among segregating V segments might be attributable to linkage disequilibrium, but an unknown experimental factor could not be ruled out.

As for this clone: Its antigen specificity is not known. Nothing much larger sits one base from this clone, and base qualities are not available.

The CDR3, cysteine through phenylalanine, is 12 amino acids long. Left in the record is the CDR3 DNA by itself, 36 bases read in frame from the first base. The germline V gene encodes CDR1 SGHVS and CDR2 FNYEAQ. The cohort comprised 550 to 700 healthy bone marrow donors. At the time of sampling, every cohort member was nominally healthy, though immune exposures that went unrecorded were likely present. The donor was CMV seropositive and was included in the group of 289 seropositive cohort members. A peripheral blood sample was provided by each donor, and peripheral blood mononuclear cells were used for TCR beta sequencing. Genomic DNA was extracted from the blood cell samples with the Qiagen DNeasy Blood Extraction Kit. Receptor libraries were prepared by the immunoSEQ multiplex PCR assay. The multiplex PCR relied on a mix of 60 forward primers for TCR Vbeta segments and 13 reverse primers for TCR Jbeta segments. A multiplex PCR assay on genomic DNA amplified the CDR3 region of rearranged TCR beta genes. The Illumina HiSeq System was used to sequence the amplified TCR beta libraries as 87-base-pair reads. Turning to the authors' computational methods: In a later analysis, about 80 million unique TCR beta chains were counted across the roughly 670 repertoires, and roughly 11 million of these chains were shared by at least two donors. Raw reads were error-corrected and collapsed into unique sequences with a nearest-neighbor algorithm that merged closely related sequences to remove PCR and sequencing errors. CDR3 sequences were aligned to IMGT reference sequences to assign V, D and J gene segments. For a sequence to be retained, at least a six-nucleotide match to both a V gene segment and a J gene segment was required. Rearrangements were classified as productive when the CDR3 lacked stop codons and remained in frame with V and J, and all other rearrangements were classified as non-productive. Following IMGT convention, CDR3 was defined as the stretch from the second conserved V-encoded cysteine up to the conserved J-encoded phenylalanine. The earlier analysis of approximately 590 of the donors excluded any sequence lacking an unambiguous match to a single V gene segment. In an earlier analysis of more than 500 of the donors, a V segment was called functional when productive rearrangements were above 56.7%, and segregating when the standard deviation between donors exceeded 5%. A statistical classification framework was built for diagnosing cytomegalovirus status from the catalog of TCR beta chain sequences. In a later analysis, V and J genes were assigned by comparing TCR nucleotide sequences against IMGT/GENE-DB human TR gene sequences. Using the TCRdist pipeline, a later analysis assigned CDR3 sequences along with most-parsimonious VDJ recombination scenarios. In a later analysis, each TCR beta chain was defined by its CDR3 amino acid sequence together with its V-gene family, and reads lacking a unique V-gene family were excluded. To address suspected cross-contamination and a sequencing artifact, a later analysis removed approximately 590 highly shared, low-generation-probability nucleotide sequences. In a later analysis, a clonal expansion index was calculated for each public chain from normalized within-repertoire ranks of inferred template counts. In a later analysis, generation probabilities were computed with a VDJ recombination model fitted to out-of-frame rearrangements, and the resulting probabilities were checked against IGoR. In a later analysis, hypergeometric tests were used to score TCR-TCR, TCR-HLA and TCR-CMV co-occurrence, with a repertoire-size bias correction applied to TCR pairs. A later analysis estimated false discovery rates by permuting HLA or CMV assignments 20 times. In a later analysis, co-occurring TCRs were grouped using DBSCAN, with TCRdist sequence similarity added in when clustering inside HLA-allele-positive subsets. Co-occurrence clustering excluded repertoires with fewer than 30,000 or more than 120,000 public chains, plus five with anomalous nucleotide sharing. TCRdb carries this immuneACCESS record with in-frame sequences only. Its versions omit some clonotypes, under half of them owing to an unresolved V gene in the studies checked, with the rest unexplained. V and J calls and clone size are copied from that table; D and trimming were computed from the DNA. The sample records 100,000 to 150,000 clones, 75% to 85% of which are singletons. About 8.3% of the sample is in the top ten clones.

The origin of this receptor is a woman aged 45-65 years in good health and CMV-seropositive. The V and J genes are TRBV7-6 and TRBJ2-5, with an unclear D gene assignment. The J call is doubtful: the DNA matches TRBJ2-7 better. The material sequenced was PBMCs. At the DNA level, the sequence is TGTGCCAGCAGCTTATTAGAATACGAGCAGTACTTC. Its translation reads: CASSLLEYEQYF.